The 18 T cell receptor beta chains listed next were all sequenced from one sample in a study of metastatic and nonmetastatic thyroid tumors. Using MiXCR, TCRdb reanalyzed the PCR reads. The sample consists of about 40,000 clones, approximately 17% of them appearing once. Thyroid surgery had not been preceded by any treatment in any patient. Sample: tumor tissue. All receptors come from a female donor with papillary thyroid cancer or a benign thyroid nodule (not recorded which). Some clones in this sample may be carry-over from other donors' samples.

The rearrangement links TRBV4-2 to TRBJ2-5; TRBD2 aligns across 7 bases. Trimming took 4 bases from V and 4 from J; bases not matched to a gene: 12. Germline CDR1 reads LGHNA; CDR2 reads YNFKEQ. The CDR3 has 16 residues. CDR3 in amino acids: CASSPLAVGPGETQYF. In DNA, the CDR3 is TGTGCCAGCAGCCCTCTAGCGGTGGGGCCCGGAGAGACCCAGTACTTC.

This clone was seen repeatedly, ten times or more. A read error may be the cause here, since a much bigger clone is one base away. CDR3 residues: CASSSVSGELFF. The CDR3 coding sequence is TGTGCCAGCAGCTCCGTATCCGGGGAGCTGTTTTTT. This sequence joins TRBV7-2 and TRBJ2-2; no clear D. Germline V gives CDR1 SGHTA, CDR2 FQGNSA. The CDR3 covers 12 residues. V lost 4 bases and J lost 6, with 6 bases in between.

This clone was seen a handful of times. The chain recombines TRBV6-1 with TRBJ2-7; 8 bases align to TRBD1. This CDR3 spans 15 amino acids. Germline CDR1 reads MNHNS; CDR2 reads SASEGT. Trimming removed 5 bases from V and 5 bases from J; junction bases left unmatched: 11. The CDR3 DNA reads TGTGCCAGCAGTCCCAGGACAGGGACAGGCGACGAGCAGTACTTC. Its translation is CASSPRTGTGDEQYF.

This clone was detected ten times or more. V is TRBV19 and J is TRBJ2-1, with TRBD1 matching 8 bases. This CDR3 contains 14 residues. With 3 bases clipped from V and 8 bases from J, the junction kept 6 bases outside the gene matches. Germline CDR1 and CDR2: LNHDA and SQIVND (reference sequence). The DNA for the CDR3 is TGTGCCAGTAGTATCCCCCAGACAGGGGATGAGCAGTTCTTC. It encodes CASSIPQTGDEQFF.

This clone occurred many times. The chain employs TRBV7-2 and TRBJ2-1, with TRBD2 matching over 10 bases. J gave up 0 bases and V 6 bases, and 14 bases lay outside the gene matches. Germline CDR1 is SGHTA and CDR2 is FQGNSA. The CDR3 contains 19 residues. Written as DNA, the CDR3 is TGTGCCAGCAGTTTCAGGCCCTGGACTAGCGGACCCTCCTACAATGAGCAGTTCTTC. The encoded protein is CASSFRPWTSGPSYNEQFF.

This clone ranks as medium-sized (0.01 to 0.1%). The chain uses TRBV24-1 and TRBJ2-7, with D perhaps matching TRBD1 (5 bases). This CDR3 has 13 residues. Trimming removed 3 bases at V and 7 bases at J, with 12 bases between. The germline V gene encodes CDR1 KGHDR and CDR2 SFDVKD. Here the CDR3 DNA reads TGTGCCACCAGTGATGGGGCCCTGAGGGAGCAGTACTTC. Protein sequence: CATSDGALREQYF.

This clone occurred once. The chain recombines TRBV5-1 with TRBJ2-7; no clear D. The V gene's germline CDR1 is SGHRS and CDR2 YFSETQ. This CDR3 region has 11 residues. V lost 5 bases and J lost 0, with 3 bases in between. In DNA form, the CDR3 reads TGCGCCAGCAGGAGCTCCTACGAGCAGTACTTC. This translates into CASRSSYEQYF.

The sample holds many counts of this clone. This chain connects TRBV7-3 to TRBJ2-1, with D possibly TRBD2 on 6 matching bases. The V end lost 3 bases, the J end lost 5 bases, and 8 bases lay between the germline ends. There are 13 residues in the CDR3. Germline CDR1 is SGHTA and CDR2 is FQGTGA. The CDR3 DNA reads as TGTGCCAGCAGCTTCGGGGGAAACAATGAGCAGTTCTTC. It specifies CASSFGGNNEQFF.

A note on this clone: With a much larger clone just one base away, this may be a read error. The rearrangement joins TRBV18 to TRBJ2-5, with D possibly matching TRBD2 (7 bases). The CDR3 is 16 residues long. Trimming stripped 1 base from V and 7 bases from J, with 19 bases between. Germline loops: CDR1 KGHSH, CDR2 LQKENI. The CDR3 is CASSPHAVPAGATQYF. CDR3 coding DNA: TGTGCCAGCTCACCACACGCTGTACCGGCGGGGGCGACCCAGTACTTC.

Only a few counts were recorded for this clone. The rearrangement uses TRBV6-1 and TRBJ1-2; 11 bases match TRBD1. V lost 5 bases to trimming and J lost 4 bases; unmatched junction nucleotides: 6. Germline CDR1 MNHNS, CDR2 SASEGT. The CDR3 spans 15 residues. The CDR3 nucleotides read TGTGCCAGCAGTACCGGGACAGGGGGAGGCTATGGCTACACCTTC. Encoded protein: CASSTGTGGGYGYTF.

With respect to this clone: A much more abundant neighbour one base away suggests this may be a read error. This same CDR3 is encoded by further DNA sequences in the sample. The chain employs TRBV5-4 and TRBJ1-2; D remains unclear. Germline loops: CDR1 SGHNT, CDR2 YYREEE (reference sequence). Trimming shortened V by 7 bases and J by 7 bases, and 20 bases separated the two germline ends. The CDR3 is made up of 14 amino acids. The CDR3 DNA sequence: TGTGCCAGCGGAGAAATTCCTGGTTACGGTGGCTACACCTTC. Translation: CASGEIPGYGGYTF.

This clone was seen repeatedly, ten times or more. The rearrangement joins TRBV27 to TRBJ1-4; 9 bases line up with TRBD1. The CDR3 has 16 amino acids. Germline CDR1 reads MNHEY; CDR2 reads SMNVEV (reference sequence). The J segment lost 7 bases and the V segment lost 5 bases, leaving 11 bases of the junction unmatched. CDR3 bases: TGTGCCAGCAGTGCGGCCGGGACAGGGATGGTTGAAAAACTGTTTTTT. Its protein is CASSAAGTGMVEKLFF.

This clone was detected ten times or more. The chain has TRBV6-1 and TRBJ1-4; TRBD1 agrees at 9 bases. Germline V gene data show CDR1 as MNHNS and CDR2 as SASEGT. The ends lost 6 bases at V and 7 bases at J; junction bases unmatched: 6. The length of the CDR3 is 14 residues. This CDR3 is CASRWGQGGEKLFF. For the CDR3, the DNA is TGTGCCAGCAGGTGGGGACAGGGAGGTGAAAAACTGTTTTTT.

This clone has a count of ten or more. This chain links TRBV7-2 with TRBJ2-7; 8 nucleotides line up with TRBD2. This CDR3 has 14 amino acids. Germline CDR1 SGHTA, CDR2 FQGNSA. J lost 2 bases, V lost 5 bases, and 5 bases had no gene match. The CDR3 bases are TGTGCCAGCAGCCTCCGGGGGGGGACCTACGAGCAGTACTTC. Translation gives CASSLRGGTYEQYF.

In this sample, this clone turned up many times. One end of the junction varies from germline; a read error may be responsible. V and J are TRBV12-3 or TRBV12-4 and TRBJ1-2; D perhaps matches TRBD1 (5 bases). The CDR3 spans 12 residues. The CDR3 DNA sequence: TGTGCCAGTAGTTCAGGGAGGTATGGCTACACCTTC. It encodes CASSSGRYGYTF.

The sample holds one count of this clone. V and J are TRBV11-3 and TRBJ2-7; D uncertain. This CDR3 comprises 17 residues. CDR1 is SGHNT, CDR2 YENEEA, per germline. V was cut by 0 bases and J by 0 bases, with 15 bases left in between. The CDR3 is CASSLDRSGSSSYEQYF. The DNA of the CDR3 is TGTGCCAGCAGCTTAGATCGTTCTGGCAGCAGCTCCTACGAGCAGTACTTC.

In this sample, this clone turned up a few times. The chain employs TRBV3-1 and TRBJ1-5; D possibly corresponds to TRBD1 (5 bases). CDR3 length equals 18 residues. The V and J ends lost 4 bases and 0 bases respectively, with 19 bases between them. Germline CDR1 and CDR2: LGHDT and YNNKEL (reference sequence). The CDR3 reads CASSPGTERKGSNQPQHF. DNA for the CDR3: TGTGCCAGCAGCCCTGGGACTGAAAGAAAGGGTAGCAATCAGCCCCAGCATTTT. Drawing the rest from reference TRBV3-1 and TRBJ1-5, the complete variable domain is DTAVSQTPKYLVTQMGNDKSIKCEQNLGHDTMYWYKQDSKKFLKIMFSYNNKELIINETVPNRFSPKSPDKAHLNLHINSLELGDSAVYFCASSPGTERKGSNQPQHFGDGTRLSIL.

V gene TRBV20-1 combines with J gene TRBJ1-5, with TRBD1 identical over 7 bases. The germline CDR1 and CDR2 sequences are DFQATT and SNEGSKA (reference sequence). The CDR3 runs to 14 residues. V was pared by 6 bases and J by 4 bases, with 9 bases of the junction left unmatched. DNA of the CDR3: TGCAGTGCGCCTCCGACAGGGTTTAATCAGCCCCAGCATTTT. Residues: CSAPPTGFNQPQHF.